The present T cell receptor (beta chain) was sequenced within a study of CD8 T cells in ankylosing spondylitis. Study-wide findings and caveats: Researchers report that disease-linked clones proved CD8+ and relatively rare in peripheral blood. Before this, some motif variants had been reported in reactive arthritis synovial fluid and blood. Reportedly, significant enrichment of disease-linked clones occurred in matched ankylosing spondylitis synovial fluid. Eight highly homologous variants formed a TCR beta motif that appeared characteristic of ankylosing spondylitis blood.

The germline V gene has CDR1 DFQATT and CDR2 SNEGSKA (reference sequence). The ends were cut back, 5 bases at V and 7 bases at J, with 14 bases in the middle. The CDR3 has 13 residues. Preparation of TCR beta libraries was done by quantitative 5'-RACE with molecular barcodes. TCRdb fed the 5' RACE reads into MiXCR, producing one record per CDR3 protein. The data contain approximately 550,000 distinct CDR3 sequences, over 9.5% of them seen just once; the ten biggest clones take up nearly 7%. A note on this clonotype: Its antigen is unidentified.

The sample taken for sequencing was blood, either unsorted or a sorted T cell fraction (not recorded which). This receptor was obtained from a male donor with ankylosing spondylitis. This chain uses TRBV20-1 with TRBJ1-4; D perhaps matches TRBD1 (5 bases). CDR3 nucleotides: TGCAGTGCTTATTTAACAGGTGCTGAAAAACTGTTTTTT. Encoded protein: CSAYLTGAEKLFF.